This T cell receptor (beta chain) came from a study of yellow fever vaccine responses in identical twins. Study results and caveats: Reportedly, the T cell response mounted by twins to vaccine seemed partly convergent, partly personalized.

TCRdb fed the RT-PCR reads into MiXCR, producing one record per CDR3 protein. The profile covers over a thousand distinct CDR3 sequences, with roughly 77% appearing a single time and around 23% taken by the ten largest. Regarding this clonotype: Its antigen is undetermined.

From germline, CDR1 is MNHNS and CDR2 SASEGT. This CDR3 has 14 amino acids. The V end lost 4 bases, the J end lost 0 bases, and 4 bases lay between the germline ends. The chain couples TRBV6-1 to TRBJ2-6; D call uncertain. This TCR came from a female donor who received the yellow fever vaccine. This material consisted of T cells from blood (PBMCs), unsorted or a sorted subset (not recorded which), taken before or after yellow fever vaccination (not recorded which). In DNA, the CDR3 is TGTGCCAGCAGTGCGGCCTCTGGGGCCAACGTCCTGACTTTC. It is translated as CASSAASGANVLTF.